A selection of T cell receptor beta chains follows, all from one sample in a study of blood T cell repertoires in COVID-19. Repertoires were generated with immunoSEQ multiplex PCR, while TCRdb's copy carries only in-frame clones and drops some. The sample includes approximately 140,000 clones, 85% to 90% of them seen just once. Specimen: peripheral blood. The receptor source for this set is a middle-aged man with active or convalescent COVID-19. Each CDR3 is given with its conserved first and last residue. Fields, in order: D gene, J gene, clone size, V gene, CDR3 DNA, CDR3 protein. A D gene is named only where the DNA matches it firmly. The size of a clone is reported for some rows only, either as once, few or many, or as a class for expanded clones.

>TRBD2|TRBJ2-7|.|TRBV5-6
TGTGCCAGCAGCCCACACAGACTAGCGTACTCCTACGAGCAGTACTTC
CASSPHRLAYSYEQYF
>TRBD1|TRBJ1-5|.|TRBV6-2/TRBV6-3
TGTGCCAGCAGTTCCGGACAGGGATATAGCAATCAGCCCCAGCATTTT
CASSSGQGYSNQPQHF
>TRBD1|TRBJ2-7|.|TRBV28
TGTGCCAGCAGTTTACGACAGGGGGCGCTTTCGGTCGGGCGGTACTTC
CASSLRQGALSVGRYF
>TRBD1|TRBJ1-4|.|TRBV4-1
TGCGCCAGCAGCCTTGACCGGGACAGGAGTAATGAAAAACTGTTTTTT
CASSLDRDRSNEKLFF
>.|TRBJ2-3|.|TRBV5-5
TGTGCCAGCAGAAGCGGGCGAACTAGCACAGATACGCAGTATTTT
CASRSGRTSTDTQYF
>.|TRBJ2-2|few|TRBV28
TGTGCCACACATCGGGGAGACACCGGGGAGCTGTTTTTT
CATHRGDTGELFF
>.|TRBJ2-3|once|TRBV3-1/TRBV3-2
TGTGCCAGCAGCCCCTTTGCGGGTAGCACAGATACGCAGTATTTT
CASSPFAGSTDTQYF
>.|TRBJ1-1|.|TRBV18
TGTGCCAGCTCACCAATCAGGGGTTGGACTGAAGCTTTCTTT
CASSPIRGWTEAFF
>TRBD1|TRBJ2-5|once|TRBV30
TGTGCCTGGAGGACAGGGGGTGTTGAGACCCAGTACTTC
CAWRTGGVETQYF
>.|TRBJ1-5|.|TRBV2
TGTGCCAGCAGTATAAATATTCAGCCCCAGCATTTT
CASSINIQPQHF
>.|TRBJ1-5|.|TRBV6-5
TGTGCCAGCAGTGACTCAGGGAGGGCTCAGCCCCAGCATTTT
CASSDSGRAQPQHF
>TRBD1|TRBJ2-7|.|TRBV28
TGTGGGAGTGGACAGGGGGACCTCAATTTTGCGTACTTC
CGSGQGDLNFAYF
>TRBD2|TRBJ2-1|.|TRBV7-6
TGTGCCAGCAGCCCTAATTGGGGGGGGGACTCCTACAATGAGCAGTTCTTC
CASSPNWGGDSYNEQFF
>.|TRBJ1-6|.|TRBV5-4
TGTGCCAGCAGCTTGAGTAGGGAGGATTCACCCCTCCACTTT
CASSLSREDSPLHF
>TRBD2|TRBJ2-5|.|TRBV10-1
TGCGCCAGCAGTGACCCTAGCGGGACCCAGTACTTC
CASSDPSGTQYF
>TRBD1|TRBJ1-5|.|TRBV28
TGTGCCAGCAGTCCTGACAGGGGGGGAAATCAGCCCCAGCATTTT
CASSPDRGGNQPQHF
>TRBD1|TRBJ2-1|.|TRBV28
TGTGCCAGCAGCACACCTGGGCCGGGACAGGGTGGCAATGAGCAGTTCTTC
CASSTPGPGQGGNEQFF
>.|TRBJ1-5|.|TRBV6-6
TGTGCCTCCCTGGCCAGTAGCAATCAGCCCCAGCATTTT
CASLASSNQPQHF
>.|TRBJ2-3|.|TRBV3-1/TRBV3-2
TGTGCCAGCAGCTCCAACACTTGGGGAGATGGAGATACGCAGTATTTT
CASSSNTWGDGDTQYF
>TRBD1|TRBJ2-1|.|TRBV6-6
TGTGCCAGCAGTTCTCAGGGGGATGAGCAGTTCTTC
CASSSQGDEQFF
>TRBD2|TRBJ2-1|.|TRBV5-1
TGCGCCAGCAGCCCTGGGGGACTAGCGGGAGGCCCCTCCTACAATGAGCAGTTCTTC
CASSPGGLAGGPSYNEQFF
>TRBD2|TRBJ2-3|.|TRBV18
TGTGCCAGCTCGAGAGCTAGCGGGAGTAGCACAGATACGCAGTATTTT
CASSRASGSSTDTQYF
>.|TRBJ2-3|.|TRBV7-6
TGTGCCAGCAGCCTTAGCCCACTGGCCGACGCCCGGCATAAGCCAGATACGCAGTATTTT
CASSLSPLADARHKPDTQYF
>TRBD2|TRBJ2-3|.|TRBV20-1
TGCAGTGCTAGTTTGACCGGGACTAGTGACACAGATACGCAGTATTTT
CSASLTGTSDTDTQYF
>.|TRBJ2-3|.|TRBV5-1
TGCGCCAGCAGCGAGGTATTGACAGGAAGTCTGGATACGCAGTATTTT
CASSEVLTGSLDTQYF
>.|TRBJ1-2|.|TRBV30
TGTGCCTGGACCCCCGACAACGACTATGGCTACACCTTC
CAWTPDNDYGYTF
>TRBD2|TRBJ2-1|.|TRBV6-5
TGTGCCATAACTAGCGGTTACAATGAGCAGTTCTTC
CAITSGYNEQFF
>TRBD2|TRBJ2-7|.|TRBV13
TGTGCCAGCAGCCCACCGGGACTAGCGGGGAGGGAGCAGTACTTC
CASSPPGLAGREQYF
>.|TRBJ2-7|.|TRBV6-2/TRBV6-3
TGTGCCAGCAGTTACTCGACTCATAACTCCTACGAGCAGTACTTC
CASSYSTHNSYEQYF
>TRBD2|TRBJ2-7|.|TRBV20-1
TGCAGTGCTAGTCCAGCGGGGGGCTCCTACGAGCAGTACTTC
CSASPAGGSYEQYF
>.|TRBJ1-3|.|TRBV5-4
TGTGCCAGCAGCTTTGCGGGATCTGGAAACACCATATATTTT
CASSFAGSGNTIYF
>.|TRBJ2-2|.|TRBV2
TGTGCCAGCGGCCGGGAGACTCCCGTCACCGGGGAGCTGTTTTTT
CASGRETPVTGELFF
>TRBD1|TRBJ2-3|.|TRBV5-4
TGTGCCAGCAGATCAAGGACAGGGGGCACAGATACGCAGTATTTT
CASRSRTGGTDTQYF
>.|TRBJ2-7|.|TRBV4-2
TGTGCCAGCAGCCAAGATGTAGGACAGCTGTCCTACGAGCAGTACTTC
CASSQDVGQLSYEQYF
>.|TRBJ2-7|.|TRBV28
TGTGCCAGCAGTTTACGCCGACATCAGGGCTCCGAGCAGTACTTC
CASSLRRHQGSEQYF
>TRBD2|TRBJ2-5|.|TRBV6-1
TGTGCCAGCAGTGAATCTGTAGCGTTGGGGGGGGAGACCCAGTACTTC
CASSESVALGGETQYF
>.|TRBJ1-2|.|TRBV5-1
TGCGCCAGCAGCCCTGACAGGCCCTCAATATCTGGCTACACCTTC
CASSPDRPSISGYTF
>TRBD1|TRBJ2-5|.|TRBV5-4
TGTGCCAGCAGCAGGGACAGGGGAGGAGGAGAGACCCAGTACTTC
CASSRDRGGGETQYF
>TRBD1|TRBJ1-4|.|TRBV30
TGTGCCTGTAACCGGGACAGGGCGGCTAATGAAAAACTGTTTTTT
CACNRDRAANEKLFF
>TRBD2|TRBJ2-2|once|TRBV2
TGTGCCAGCAGTGGACCGGGACTAGCGGGCCTAGGGACCGGGGAGCTGTTTTTT
CASSGPGLAGLGTGELFF
>TRBD2|TRBJ2-7|.|TRBV29-1
TGCAGCGTTGGCCCAAGCGGGGGCCCCAGCTCCTACGAGCAGTACTTC
CSVGPSGGPSSYEQYF
>TRBD1|TRBJ1-1|.|TRBV30
TGTGCCTGGAGTGGAGGGGGACAGGGGGCCGCGAAGGCTTTCTTT
CAWSGGGQGAAKAFF
>.|TRBJ2-1|.|TRBV10-3
TGTGCCATCAGTGCAGGAGGGAACTACAATGAGCAGTTCTTC
CAISAGGNYNEQFF
>.|TRBJ1-1|.|TRBV12-3/TRBV12-4
TGTGCCAGCAGTTCGATAGGAGGCACTGAAGCTTTCTTT
CASSSIGGTEAFF
>TRBD1|TRBJ1-3|.|TRBV19
TGTGCCAGTAGTATTCGCAGGGGGCCCGGAAACACCATATATTTT
CASSIRRGPGNTIYF
>TRBD1|TRBJ2-7|.|TRBV19
TGTGCCAGTAAGGACAGGGGCGGCGAGCAGTACTTC
CASKDRGGEQYF
>.|TRBJ1-4|.|TRBV29-1
TGCAGCGTTGCACGCAGGGGCGAAACTAATGAAAAACTGTTTTTT
CSVARRGETNEKLFF
>TRBD1|TRBJ1-5|.|TRBV9
TGTGCCAGCAGCGACACAGGGGGCCAGCCCCAGCATTTT
CASSDTGGQPQHF
>.|TRBJ1-4|.|TRBV9
TGTGCCAGCACCCTCCGGGGGGCGAAGGAAAAACTGTTTTTT
CASTLRGAKEKLFF